The 18 T cell receptor beta chains in this list originate from one sample, sequenced in a study of blood T cell repertoires in COVID-19. The method was immunoSEQ multiplex PCR; TCRdb's version includes in-frame clones alone and lacks a portion of them. Found here are 120,000 or so clones, around four fifths of them singletons; the top ten hold about 12%. Sequencing was carried out using peripheral blood. Receptors were obtained from a human donor in a cohort sampled during active COVID-19.

The CDR3 DNA reads as TGTGCCAGCAGCTCCATGACAGATACGCAGTATTTT. Protein: CASSSMTDTQYF. This chain links TRBV5-8 with TRBJ2-3; D is uncertain. Trimming took 3 bases from V and 3 from J, leaving 5 bases between them. Looked up from germline, CDR1 is SGHTS and CDR2 is YDEGEE. This CDR3 comprises 12 residues.

The chain recombines TRBV27 with TRBJ2-1; TRBD2 matches at 8 bases. The CDR3 has 15 residues. Germline CDR1 MNHEY, CDR2 SMNVEV (reference sequence). V gave up 6 bases and J gave up 10 bases; unmatched junction bases: 14. CDR3 sequence (DNA): TGTGCCAGCAGGGCCGGGACTAGGACTATAAAAGAGCAGTTCTTC. Protein product: CASRAGTRTIKEQFF.

This chain joins TRBV7-2 and TRBJ1-5, with D hard to call. The CDR3 length is 13 residues. Deletions cut 0 bases from V and 7 bases from J, with 7 bases between. CDR1 and CDR2 from the germline V gene are SGHTA and FQGNSA. CDR3 sequence reads: CASSLAAGQPQHF. In nucleotides, the CDR3 is TGTGCCAGCAGCTTAGCTGCGGGGCAGCCCCAGCATTTT.

The chain employs TRBV7-9 and TRBJ1-4, with 8 positions matching TRBD1. The V gene end was trimmed by 1 base and the J gene end by 4 bases; junction bases not matched to a gene: 2. Germline values: CDR1 SEHNR, CDR2 FQNEAQ (reference sequence). This CDR3 is built from 15 residues. The CDR3 region is CASSLVGQGNEKLFF. In DNA form, the CDR3 reads TGTGCCAGCAGCTTAGTTGGACAGGGTAATGAAAAACTGTTTTTT.

This clone was observed once. The chain employs TRBV19 and TRBJ2-2; weak D call: TRBD1 (5 bases). Germline values: CDR1 LNHDA, CDR2 SQIVND (reference sequence). CDR3 size: 13 residues. Deletions cut 4 bases from V and 6 bases from J, with 9 bases between. CDR3 amino acids: CASSTSGSGELFF. CDR3 DNA sequence: TGTGCCAGTAGTACCTCAGGGTCCGGGGAGCTGTTTTTT.

This CDR3 is CASSRQSGVGTDTQYF. The CDR3 region has the DNA TGTGCCAGCAGCCGACAGTCGGGGGTTGGCACAGATACGCAGTATTTT. V usage is TRBV5-6 and J usage is TRBJ2-3; a possible D gene is TRBD2 (6 bases). The CDR3 length is 16 residues. The V and J ends lost 4 bases and 1 base respectively, with 16 bases between them. Germline assignment: CDR1 SGHDT and CDR2 YYEEEE.

The J gene is TRBJ2-5, the V gene TRBV5-1, with a tentative D call TRBD1 (6 bases). Germline assignment: CDR1 SGHRS and CDR2 YFSETQ. The CDR3 runs to 16 residues. With 2 bases removed from V and 0 bases from J, the gap between germline ends came to 14 bases. The chain's CDR3 is CASSFGSQGYQETQYF. For the CDR3, the DNA is TGCGCCAGCAGCTTTGGTAGCCAGGGGTACCAAGAGACCCAGTACTTC.

The chain joins TRBV29-1 to TRBJ2-4, with TRBD2 identical over 15 bases. Germline V CDR1 and CDR2: SQVTM, ANQGSEA. With 5 bases clipped from V and 2 bases from J, the junction kept 7 bases outside the gene matches. The CDR3 covers 17 residues. CDR3 nucleotide sequence: TGCAGCGTTTCTAGGACTAGCGGGGGGGGAACCAAAAACATTCAGTACTTC. Its translation: CSVSRTSGGGTKNIQYF.

The chain combines TRBV2 with TRBJ2-4, with 9 bases that match TRBD1. The CDR3 totals 15 residues. V shed 8 bases, J shed 3 bases, and the junction held 8 bases outside the gene matches. Per germline, CDR1 SNHLY and CDR2 FYNNEI. The CDR3 nucleotides read TGTGCCAGCCACAGGGGGCAAAATAGCAAAAACATTCAGTACTTC. Its translation is CASHRGQNSKNIQYF.

The V and J genes are TRBV12-3 or TRBV12-4 and TRBJ1-2; D is uncertain. This CDR3 region has 13 residues. V lost 5 bases, J lost 4 bases, and 11 bases lay in between. The CDR3 here is CASSPAGIYGYTF. Written as DNA, the CDR3 is TGTGCCAGCAGTCCTGCGGGGATCTATGGCTACACCTTC.

For this clone: The sample has other DNA sequences that encode this CDR3 too. The rearrangement joins TRBV5-1 to TRBJ2-7, with D tentatively TRBD1 (6 bases). Trimming removed 2 bases from V and 0 bases from J, with 9 bases in between. The V gene's germline CDR1 is SGHRS and CDR2 YFSETQ. This CDR3 has 14 amino acids. This chain's CDR3 is CASSLQGSSYEQYF. In DNA form, the CDR3 reads TGCGCCAGCAGCTTACAGGGCAGCTCCTACGAGCAGTACTTC.

The chain employs TRBV11-2 and TRBJ2-4; TRBD2 matches at 7 bases. From germline, CDR1 is SGHAT and CDR2 FQNNGV. There are 18 residues in the CDR3. Trimming cost V 2 bases and J 7 bases; bases outside gene matches: 17. The CDR3 region has the DNA TGTGCCAGCAGCTTAACCCTCGGGGAGGGAGGCGGTTGGAACATTCAGTACTTC. Protein: CASSLTLGEGGGWNIQYF.

The J gene is TRBJ1-5, the V gene TRBV12-2; the DNA was not compared with TRBD1, the D call given in the table. TRBV12-2 is tagged as a pseudogene. The CDR3 contains 19 residues. The chain's CDR3 is CASRLARTDRVCRGQPQHF. For the CDR3, the DNA is TGTGCAAGTCGCTTAGCCCGTACTGACAGGGTTTGTCGGGGTCAGCCCCAGCATTTT.

A single count supports this clone. The chain combines TRBV5-1 with TRBJ2-3; D gene uncertain. The germline V gene has CDR1 SGHRS and CDR2 YFSETQ. This CDR3 spans 14 amino acids. Trimming removed 6 bases at V and 4 bases at J, with 15 bases between. The CDR3 DNA reads as TGCGCCAGCACCCTTGGCAGTACGCCAGATACGCAGTATTTT. Protein product: CASTLGSTPDTQYF.

The chain recombines TRBV4-1 with TRBJ2-3; the D gene is possibly TRBD1 (5 bases). This CDR3 comprises 18 residues. Germline loops: CDR1 MGHRA, CDR2 YSYEKL. Between the trimmed V and J ends, which lost 1 base and 8 bases, there was a span of 25 bases. The CDR3 region is CASSQGPQAVRARGTQYF. DNA of the CDR3: TGCGCCAGCAGCCAAGGGCCTCAGGCGGTCCGCGCAAGGGGTACGCAGTATTTT.

This clone has only a few counts. The chain links TRBV7-7 to TRBJ2-7; 11 nucleotides align to TRBD1. CDR3 size: 14 residues. Germline CDR1 reads SSHAT; CDR2 reads FNYEAQ (reference sequence). The junction had 2 bases not matched to a gene; V was cut back by 5 bases and J by 2 bases. This CDR3 is CASSPGQGAYEQYF. CDR3 in DNA: TGTGCCAGCAGCCCGGGACAGGGGGCCTACGAGCAGTACTTC.

This chain joins TRBV6-5 and TRBJ2-2; 8 positions match TRBD1. J was trimmed by 4 bases and V by 10 bases; bases with no gene match: 5. Germline CDR1 MNHEY, CDR2 SVGAGI. This CDR3 contains 13 residues. CDR3 nucleotides: TGTGCCACCGGGACAGGAGTCACCGGGGAGCTGTTTTTT. It is translated as CATGTGVTGELFF.

V gene TRBV19 combines with J gene TRBJ2-3, with 9 bases aligning to TRBD1. The germline CDR1 and CDR2 sequences are LNHDA and SQIVND (reference sequence). Germline trimming cut 7 bases from V and 6 bases from J; bases unmatched to any gene: 5. This CDR3 is 13 amino acids long. The CDR3 loop reads CASKDRGSDTQYF. CDR3 nucleotides: TGTGCCAGTAAAGACAGGGGGAGCGATACGCAGTATTTT.